This TCR beta chain was identified during a study of metastatic and nonmetastatic thyroid tumors. Overall study: Repertoires were compared across blood and tumor or nodule tissue from malignant and benign thyroid patients.

With respect to this clone: The antigen is not known.

Broader study findings: Significantly greater TCR beta diversity was reportedly found in malignant thyroid tumors than in benign nodules (in blood and tumor).

Ahead of thyroid surgery, no patient had received treatment of any kind. TCRdb re-analyzed the PCR reads through MiXCR. This sample carries under 15,000 clones, about 26% of them seen once, and the ten largest clones take 12%. The CDR3 is made up of 14 amino acids. With 6 bases clipped from V and 4 bases from J, the junction kept 3 bases outside the gene matches. The germline gives CDR1 SGHRS, CDR2 YFSETQ. This sequence joins TRBV5-1 and TRBJ2-1; TRBD1 matches at 11 bases. The sample was tumor tissue. The sequence was collected from a female donor with papillary thyroid cancer or a benign thyroid nodule (not recorded which). Some clones in this sample may be carry-over from other donors' samples. The CDR3 nucleotides read TGCGCCAGCACCGGGACAGGGGGTTACAATGAGCAGTTCTTC. Translation: CASTGTGGYNEQFF. Filled out from reference TRBV5-1 and TRBJ2-1, the complete variable domain reads KAGVTQTPRYLIKTRGQQVTLSCSPISGHRSVSWYQQTPGQGLQFLFEYFSETQRNKGNFPGRFSGRQFSNSRSEMNVSTLELGDSALYLCASTGTGGYNEQFFGPGTRLTVL.